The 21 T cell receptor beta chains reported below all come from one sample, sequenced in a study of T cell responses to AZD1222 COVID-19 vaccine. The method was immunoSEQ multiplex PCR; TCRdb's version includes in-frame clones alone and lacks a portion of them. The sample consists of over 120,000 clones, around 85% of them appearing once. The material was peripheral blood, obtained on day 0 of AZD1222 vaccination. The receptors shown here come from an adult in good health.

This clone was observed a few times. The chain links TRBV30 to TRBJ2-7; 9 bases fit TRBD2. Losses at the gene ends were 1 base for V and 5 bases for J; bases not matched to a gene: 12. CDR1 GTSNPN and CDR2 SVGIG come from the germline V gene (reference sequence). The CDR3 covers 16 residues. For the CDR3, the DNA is TGTGCCTGGAGTGCCCTCGCGGCTAGCGGGACTGACGAGCAGTACTTC. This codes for CAWSALAASGTDEQYF.

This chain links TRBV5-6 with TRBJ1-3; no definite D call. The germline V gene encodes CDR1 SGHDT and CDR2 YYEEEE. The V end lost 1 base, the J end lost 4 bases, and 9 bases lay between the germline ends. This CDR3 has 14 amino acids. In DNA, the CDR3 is TGTGCCAGCAGCTTGCAAGCCTACGGAAACACCATATATTTT. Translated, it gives CASSLQAYGNTIYF.

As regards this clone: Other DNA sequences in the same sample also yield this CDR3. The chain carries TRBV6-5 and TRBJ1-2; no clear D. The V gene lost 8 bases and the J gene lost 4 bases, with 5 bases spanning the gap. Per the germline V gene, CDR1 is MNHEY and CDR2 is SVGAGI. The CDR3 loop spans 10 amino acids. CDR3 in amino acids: CASEGYGYTF. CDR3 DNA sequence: TGTGCCAGCGAGGGCTATGGCTACACCTTC.

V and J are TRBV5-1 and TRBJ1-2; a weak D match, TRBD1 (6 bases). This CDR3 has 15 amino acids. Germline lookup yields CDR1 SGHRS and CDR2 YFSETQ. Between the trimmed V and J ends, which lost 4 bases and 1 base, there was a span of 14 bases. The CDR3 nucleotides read TGCGCCAGCAGCCATCAACAGGGTTATAACTATGGCTACACCTTC. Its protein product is CASSHQQGYNYGYTF.

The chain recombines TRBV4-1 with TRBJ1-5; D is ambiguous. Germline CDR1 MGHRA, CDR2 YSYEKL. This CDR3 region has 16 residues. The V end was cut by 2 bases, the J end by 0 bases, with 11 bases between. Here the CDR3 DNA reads TGCGCCAGCAGCCAACTGCACGCCCTTAGCAATCAGCCCCAGCATTTT. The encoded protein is CASSQLHALSNQPQHF.

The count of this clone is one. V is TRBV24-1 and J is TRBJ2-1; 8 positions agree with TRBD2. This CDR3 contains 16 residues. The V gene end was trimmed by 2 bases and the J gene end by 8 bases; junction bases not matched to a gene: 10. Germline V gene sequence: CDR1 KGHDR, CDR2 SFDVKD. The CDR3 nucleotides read TGTGCCACCAGTGATTCTCCAGGAACGGGAGGGGATGAGCAGTTCTTC. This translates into CATSDSPGTGGDEQFF.

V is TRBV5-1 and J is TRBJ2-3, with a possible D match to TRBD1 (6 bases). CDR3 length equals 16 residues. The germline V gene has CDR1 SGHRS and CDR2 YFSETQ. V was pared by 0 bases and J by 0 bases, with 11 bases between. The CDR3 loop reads CASSLVGAASTDTQYF. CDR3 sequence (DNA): TGCGCCAGCAGCTTGGTGGGGGCCGCTAGCACAGATACGCAGTATTTT.

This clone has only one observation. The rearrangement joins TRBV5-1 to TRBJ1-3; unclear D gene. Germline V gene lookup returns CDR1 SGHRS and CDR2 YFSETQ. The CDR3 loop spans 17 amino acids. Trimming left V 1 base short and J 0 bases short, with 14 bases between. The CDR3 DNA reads TGCGCCAGCAGCTTGAGATTTGGGCTAGACTCTGGAAACACCATATATTTT. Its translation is CASSLRFGLDSGNTIYF.

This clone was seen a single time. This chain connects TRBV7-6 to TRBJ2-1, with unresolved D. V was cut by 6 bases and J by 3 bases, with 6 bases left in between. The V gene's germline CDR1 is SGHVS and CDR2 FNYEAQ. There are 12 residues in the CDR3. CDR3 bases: TGTGCCAGCAGTCGACTCTACAATGAGCAGTTCTTC. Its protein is CASSRLYNEQFF.

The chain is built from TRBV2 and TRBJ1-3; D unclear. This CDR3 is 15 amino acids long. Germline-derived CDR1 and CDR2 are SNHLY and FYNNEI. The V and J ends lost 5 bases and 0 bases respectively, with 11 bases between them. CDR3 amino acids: CASSPDMISGNTIYF. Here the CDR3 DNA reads TGTGCCAGCAGTCCCGACATGATCTCTGGAAACACCATATATTTT.

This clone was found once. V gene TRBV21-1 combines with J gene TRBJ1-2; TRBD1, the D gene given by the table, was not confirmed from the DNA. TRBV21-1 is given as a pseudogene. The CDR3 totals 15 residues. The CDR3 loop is CASSTRDRVKKGYTF. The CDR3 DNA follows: TGTGCCAGCAGCACCCGGGACAGGGTAAAAAAGGGCTACACCTTC.

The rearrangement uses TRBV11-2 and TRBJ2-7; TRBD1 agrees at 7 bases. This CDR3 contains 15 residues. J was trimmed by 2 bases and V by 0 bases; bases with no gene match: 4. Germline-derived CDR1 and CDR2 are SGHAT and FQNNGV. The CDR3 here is CASSLEQGPTYEQYF. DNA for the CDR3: TGTGCCAGCAGCTTAGAACAGGGGCCTACCTACGAGCAGTACTTC.

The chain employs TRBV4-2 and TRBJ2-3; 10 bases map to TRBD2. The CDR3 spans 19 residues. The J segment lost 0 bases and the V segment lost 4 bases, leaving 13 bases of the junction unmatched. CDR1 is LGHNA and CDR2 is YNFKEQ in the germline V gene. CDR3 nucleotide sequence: TGTGCCAGCAGCCGTTCACCTCCTTCAGCGGGGGGGAGCACAGATACGCAGTATTTT. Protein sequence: CASSRSPPSAGGSTDTQYF.

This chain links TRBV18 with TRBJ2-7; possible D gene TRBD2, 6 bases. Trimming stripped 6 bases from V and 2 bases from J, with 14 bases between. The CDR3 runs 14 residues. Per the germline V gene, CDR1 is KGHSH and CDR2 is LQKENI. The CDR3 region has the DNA TGTGCCAGCTCGGCGGGACTTCCCACCTACGAGCAGTACTTC. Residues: CASSAGLPTYEQYF.

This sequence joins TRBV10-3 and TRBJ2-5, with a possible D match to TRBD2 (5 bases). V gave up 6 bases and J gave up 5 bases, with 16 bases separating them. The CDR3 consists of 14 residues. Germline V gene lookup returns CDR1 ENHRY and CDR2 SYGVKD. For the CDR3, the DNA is TGTGCCATCAGGGGGAGCCGACCGGGGGAGACCCAGTACTTC. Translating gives CAIRGSRPGETQYF.

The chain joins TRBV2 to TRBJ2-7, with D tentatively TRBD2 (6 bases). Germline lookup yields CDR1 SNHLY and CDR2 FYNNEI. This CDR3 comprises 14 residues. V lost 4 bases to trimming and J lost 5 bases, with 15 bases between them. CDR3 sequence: CASSGSSSVHEQYF. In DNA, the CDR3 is TGTGCCAGCAGTGGAAGTTCTAGCGTCCACGAGCAGTACTTC.

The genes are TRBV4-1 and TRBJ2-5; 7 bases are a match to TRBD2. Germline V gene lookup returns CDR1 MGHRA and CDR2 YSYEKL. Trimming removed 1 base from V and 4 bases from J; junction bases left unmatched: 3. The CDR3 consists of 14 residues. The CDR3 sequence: CASSQVAGVETQYF. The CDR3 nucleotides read TGCGCCAGCAGCCAAGTCGCGGGAGTAGAGACCCAGTACTTC.

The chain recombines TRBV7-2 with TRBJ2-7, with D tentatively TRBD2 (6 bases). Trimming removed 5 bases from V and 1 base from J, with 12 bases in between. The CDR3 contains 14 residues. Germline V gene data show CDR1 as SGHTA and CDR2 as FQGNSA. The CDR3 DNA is TGTGCCAGCAGCCAGATCGCGGGATCCTACGAGCAGTACTTC. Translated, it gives CASSQIAGSYEQYF.

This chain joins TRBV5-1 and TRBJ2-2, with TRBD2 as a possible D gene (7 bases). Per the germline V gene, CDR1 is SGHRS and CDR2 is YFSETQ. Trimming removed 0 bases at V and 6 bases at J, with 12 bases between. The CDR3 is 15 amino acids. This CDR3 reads CASSLAPGGAGELFF. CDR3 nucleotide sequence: TGCGCCAGCAGCTTGGCCCCGGGGGGCGCCGGGGAGCTGTTTTTT.

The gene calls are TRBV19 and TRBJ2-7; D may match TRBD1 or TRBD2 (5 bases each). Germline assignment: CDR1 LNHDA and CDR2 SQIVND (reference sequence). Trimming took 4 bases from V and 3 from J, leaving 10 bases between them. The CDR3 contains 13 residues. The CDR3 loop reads CASSTGAIYEQYF. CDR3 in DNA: TGTGCCAGTAGTACCGGGGCAATCTACGAGCAGTACTTC.

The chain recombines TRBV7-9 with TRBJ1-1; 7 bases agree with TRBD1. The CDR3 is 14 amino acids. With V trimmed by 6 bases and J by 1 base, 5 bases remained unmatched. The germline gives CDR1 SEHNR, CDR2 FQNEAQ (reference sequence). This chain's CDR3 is CASRGDSPNTEAFF. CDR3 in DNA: TGTGCCAGCAGGGGGGACAGCCCGAACACTGAAGCTTTCTTT. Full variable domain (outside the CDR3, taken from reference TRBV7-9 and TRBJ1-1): DTGVSQNPRHKITKRGQNVTFRCDPISEHNRLYWYRQTLGQGPEFLTYFQNEAQLEKSRLLSDRFSAERPKGSFSTLEIQRTEQGDSAMYLCASRGDSPNTEAFFGQGTRLTVV.